The next 22 T cell receptor beta chains were all read from a single sample in a study of T-cell memory formation after mild COVID-19 (dated by TCRdb to about 2021). Receptor libraries were prepared by 5' RACE. Data came from an Illumina NovaSeq 6000. Through fastp at Q25 and MiXCR, TCRdb rebuilt clones from the public reads, retaining in-frame beta chains. A single entry per CDR3 protein holds the most common genes and DNA from its merged rows. The table for this sample lists hundreds of thousands of distinct CDR3 sequences; roughly 18% of them were counted only once. The top ten hold 10% to 15% of the sample. The sample comprised PBMCs or a T cell subset sorted from them (not recorded which). These receptor sequences come from an adult woman who had mild COVID-19 (a few samples of this study predate the infection). The sample titles of this study are shuffled in the database, so cell type and time point are left out; the donor was told from shared clones.

This clonotype was seen a handful of times. The genes are TRBV25-1 and TRBJ1-2, with D hard to call. V was trimmed by 1 base and J by 4 bases, leaving 7 bases between them. Germline values: CDR1 MGHDK, CDR2 SYGVNS. CDR3 size: 13 residues. Here the CDR3 reads CASSESGIYGYTF. As DNA, the CDR3 is TGTGCCAGCAGTGAATCGGGGATCTATGGCTACACCTTC.

The chain recombines TRBV21-1 with TRBJ2-2; the listed D gene, TRBD1, was not tested against the DNA. TRBV21-1 is termed a pseudogene. The CDR3 runs 18 residues. The DNA for the CDR3 is TGTGCCAGCAGCAAAGGCCGACCGGGGACAGGGGATACCGGGGAGCTGTTTTTT. Protein sequence: CASSKGRPGTGDTGELFF.

This clonotype showed up just a few times. CDR3 sequence reads: CASRIRILTSEQYF. DNA of the CDR3: TGTGCCAGCAGAATACGGATACTCACCTCCGAGCAGTACTTC. This sequence joins TRBV28 and TRBJ2-7; no definite D call. The CDR3 length is 14 residues. Trimming shortened V by 6 bases and J by 6 bases, and 18 bases separated the two germline ends. Per germline, CDR1 MDHEN and CDR2 SYDVKM.

The chain has TRBV7-6 and TRBJ2-1, with 10 bases lining up with TRBD2. With V trimmed by 5 bases and J by 1 base, 5 bases remained unmatched. Germline CDR1 and CDR2: SGHVS and FNYEAQ. This CDR3 contains 16 residues. The CDR3 sequence: CASSPVAGGSYNEQFF. The CDR3 nucleotides read TGTGCCAGCAGCCCCGTAGCGGGGGGATCCTACAATGAGCAGTTCTTC. The complete variable domain, with remaining parts taken from reference TRBV7-6 and TRBJ2-1, reads GAGVSQSPRYKVTKRGQDVALRCDPISGHVSLYWYRQALGQGPEFLTYFNYEAQQDKSGLPNDRFSAERPEGSISTLTIQRTEQRDSAMYRCASSPVAGGSYNEQFFGPGTRLTVL.

The chain combines TRBV20-1 with TRBJ2-7; TRBD1 agrees at 9 bases. The V gene's germline CDR1 is DFQATT and CDR2 SNEGSKA (reference sequence). The CDR3 loop spans 12 amino acids. CDR3 region: CSSPGQGYEQYF. DNA of the CDR3: TGCAGCTCTCCGGGACAGGGTTACGAGCAGTACTTC.

This clonotype was counted ten times or more. The genes are TRBV29-1 and TRBJ2-1; D possibly corresponds to TRBD2 (6 bases). V was trimmed by 5 bases and J by 4 bases, leaving 15 bases between them. Germline V CDR1 and CDR2: SQVTM, ANQGSEA. The CDR3 is 14 residues long. Here the CDR3 reads CSVRRVDTYNEQFF. CDR3 DNA: TGCAGCGTTCGGAGGGTGGACACTTACAATGAGCAGTTCTTC.

This clonotype was seen at least ten times. The V call is TRBV20-1, the J call TRBJ2-1, with 9 bases lining up with TRBD2. The CDR3 runs 15 residues. Trimming cost V 0 bases and J 10 bases; bases outside gene matches: 10. Germline loops: CDR1 DFQATT, CDR2 SNEGSKA (reference sequence). The CDR3 protein is CSARDRVAGAREQFF. CDR3 nucleotides: TGCAGTGCTAGAGACCGGGTAGCGGGGGCCAGGGAGCAGTTCTTC.

This clonotype occurred many times. The chain carries TRBV7-9 and TRBJ2-1, with TRBD2 matching 7 bases. Germline CDR1 reads SEHNR; CDR2 reads FQNEAQ (reference sequence). CDR3 length equals 13 residues. With 4 bases clipped from V and 7 bases from J, the junction kept 4 bases outside the gene matches. The CDR3 DNA reads as TGTGCCAGCAGCTCCATGGGGGGGAATGAGCAGTTCTTC. It translates to CASSSMGGNEQFF.

The J gene is TRBJ2-7, the V gene TRBV6-5; D ambiguous. CDR3 length equals 15 residues. Germline CDR1 reads MNHEY; CDR2 reads SVGAGI. V was shortened by 0 bases and J by 1 base, with 10 bases between the two germline ends. The CDR3 loop is CASSYSMVPSYEQYF. DNA for the CDR3: TGTGCCAGCAGTTACTCGATGGTACCGTCCTACGAGCAGTACTTC.

The gene calls are TRBV20-1 and TRBJ2-7; 9 bases line up with TRBD2. This CDR3 region has 14 residues. Germline V CDR1 and CDR2: DFQATT, SNEGSKA (reference sequence). The junction had 3 bases not matched to a gene; V was cut back by 1 base and J by 2 bases. CDR3: CSARVSGRTYEQYF. The DNA of the CDR3 is TGCAGTGCTAGAGTCAGCGGGAGGACCTACGAGCAGTACTTC.

V gene TRBV4-3 combines with J gene TRBJ2-3; D uncertain. Germline loops: CDR1 LGHNA, CDR2 YSLEER. The CDR3 is made up of 16 amino acids. The V end lost 1 base, the J end lost 6 bases, and 17 bases lay between the germline ends. This CDR3 is CASSQVSQARADTQYF. The CDR3 bases are TGCGCCAGCAGCCAAGTAAGCCAAGCTAGAGCCGATACGCAGTATTTT.

This chain links TRBV3-1 with TRBJ2-7; tentative D call: TRBD2 (5 bases). This CDR3 contains 15 residues. With 4 bases removed from V and 1 base from J, the gap between germline ends came to 14 bases. Looked up from germline, CDR1 is LGHDT and CDR2 is YNNKEL (reference sequence). CDR3 sequence: CASSLRGARSYEQYF. The CDR3 DNA is TGTGCCAGCAGCCTTCGGGGAGCGAGGTCCTACGAGCAGTACTTC.

The gene calls are TRBV12-3 or TRBV12-4 and TRBJ1-1; TRBD1 agrees at 7 bases. J gave up 1 base and V 6 bases, and 8 bases lay outside the gene matches. The CDR3 consists of 15 residues. Here the CDR3 DNA reads TGTGCCAGCAGCAAGAGGGGGCGGGAGAACACTGAAGCTTTCTTT. Amino acids: CASSKRGRENTEAFF.

This clonotype occurred a few times. The rearrangement links TRBV6-5 to TRBJ2-5; 7 bases align to TRBD2. V lost 4 bases and J lost 9; bases outside the gene matches: 11. This CDR3 spans 14 amino acids. CDR1 is MNHEY, CDR2 SVGAGI, per germline. CDR3 sequence reads: CASSSWTSGGSQYF. In DNA, the CDR3 is TGTGCCAGCAGTTCCTGGACTAGTGGGGGTTCCCAGTACTTC.

The sample holds a few counts of this clonotype. V and J are TRBV7-6 and TRBJ1-1; D unclear. V was shortened by 5 bases and J by 1 base, with 17 bases between the two germline ends. This CDR3 comprises 16 residues. Germline values: CDR1 SGHVS, CDR2 FNYEAQ. This CDR3 reads CASSPGTATPNTEAFF. CDR3 nucleotides: TGTGCCAGCAGCCCAGGAACAGCGACTCCGAACACTGAAGCTTTCTTT.

The chain links TRBV10-3 to TRBJ1-2, with no clear D. Trimming took 2 bases from V and 6 from J, leaving 10 bases between them. Germline lookup yields CDR1 ENHRY and CDR2 SYGVKD. This CDR3 is 13 amino acids long. The CDR3 is CAISEVSNNGYTF. The CDR3 DNA reads TGTGCCATCAGTGAGGTTTCGAATAATGGCTACACCTTC.

V usage is TRBV12-3 or TRBV12-4 and J usage is TRBJ1-2; perhaps TRBD1 as D (6 bases). The V gene lost 3 bases and the J gene lost 9 bases, with 17 bases spanning the gap. This CDR3 region has 14 residues. The DNA of the CDR3 is TGTGCCAGCAGTTTGGAAAGGGGGATAGGTAGCTACACCTTC. Translation: CASSLERGIGSYTF.

This clonotype came up many times. This rearrangement joins TRBV20-1 to TRBJ2-5, with D unclear. Germline CDR1 DFQATT, CDR2 SNEGSKA (reference sequence). This CDR3 contains 12 residues. The ends were cut back, 5 bases at V and 5 bases at J, with 12 bases in the middle. The CDR3 sequence: CSAFRLAETQYF. CDR3 coding DNA: TGCAGTGCTTTCCGATTGGCGGAGACCCAGTACTTC.

The chain recombines TRBV5-1 with TRBJ2-3; D not resolved. V lost 1 base, J lost 2 bases, and 14 bases lay in between. CDR3 length equals 16 residues. CDR1 is SGHRS and CDR2 is YFSETQ in the germline V gene. This CDR3 reads CASSLISAPYTDTQYF. CDR3 DNA: TGCGCCAGCAGCTTGATTTCCGCTCCTTACACAGATACGCAGTATTTT.

This chain joins TRBV7-3 and TRBJ1-1; D is perhaps TRBD1 (5 bases). V was shortened by 5 bases and J by 3 bases, with 16 bases between the two germline ends. The CDR3 loop spans 15 amino acids. Looked up from germline, CDR1 is SGHTA and CDR2 is FQGTGA. The CDR3 DNA reads as TGTGCCAGCAGCCCCCTCGGTGGAGGGGACACTGAAGCTTTCTTT. Translating gives CASSPLGGGDTEAFF.

This clonotype has more than one count but fewer than ten. The J gene is TRBJ1-2, the V gene TRBV20-1, with unresolved D. Germline V lookup: CDR1 DFQATT, CDR2 SNEGSKA (reference sequence). V was cut by 1 base and J by 0 bases, with 6 bases left in between. The CDR3 runs to 13 residues. In nucleotides, the CDR3 is TGCAGTGCTAGAGTGCAGACTAACTATGGCTACACCTTC. Translating gives CSARVQTNYGYTF.

The J gene is TRBJ1-2, the V gene TRBV7-2; D remains ambiguous. V was trimmed by 5 bases and J by 1 base, leaving 8 bases between them. The CDR3 has 13 residues. Germline CDR1 and CDR2: SGHTA and FQGNSA. CDR3 bases: TGTGCCAGCAGCCCAGGTTATAACTATGGCTACACCTTC. Its translation: CASSPGYNYGYTF.